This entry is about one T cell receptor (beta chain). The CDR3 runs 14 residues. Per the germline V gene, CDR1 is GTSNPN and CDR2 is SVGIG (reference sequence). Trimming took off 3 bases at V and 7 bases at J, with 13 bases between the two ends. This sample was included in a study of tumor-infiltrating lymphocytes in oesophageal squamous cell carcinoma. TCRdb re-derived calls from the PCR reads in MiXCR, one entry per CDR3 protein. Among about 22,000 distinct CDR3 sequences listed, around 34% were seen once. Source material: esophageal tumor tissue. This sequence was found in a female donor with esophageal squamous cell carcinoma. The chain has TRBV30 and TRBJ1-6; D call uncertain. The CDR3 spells CAWRQSSLNSPLHF. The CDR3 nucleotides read TGTGCCTGGAGGCAGTCCAGTTTGAATTCACCCCTCCACTTT.